The 9 T cell receptor beta chains reported below all come from one sample, sequenced in a study of radiation and T cells in renal cell carcinoma. The sample's time point: blood 4 weeks post-SBRT, at nephrectomy. Treatment in this sample: 15 Gy SBRT to primary tumor, nephrectomy 4 weeks later. Here immunoSEQ multiplex PCR was the method, and the copy in TCRdb shows in-frame clones only, minus some. The sample yields about 78,000 clones, about nine tenths seen once. Sequenced here: blood, sampled from a patient whose treatment included radiotherapy and nephrectomy. The source is a woman in her 70s with renal cell carcinoma.

The chain uses TRBV28 and TRBJ2-7, with D perhaps assigned TRBD1 or TRBD2 (5 bases each). The CDR3 covers 13 residues. The germline gives CDR1 MDHEN, CDR2 SYDVKM. V was trimmed by 4 bases and J by 4 bases, leaving 11 bases between them. The CDR3 DNA reads TGTGCCAGCAGTTCCCGGGGCATTTACGAGCAGTACTTC. As protein: CASSSRGIYEQYF. Full variable domain (rest looked up from reference TRBV28 and TRBJ2-7): DVKVTQSSRYLVKRTGEKVFLECVQDMDHENMFWYRQDPGLGLRLIYFSYDVKMKEKGDIPEGYSVSREKKERFSLILESASTNQTSMYLCASSSRGIYEQYFGPGTRLTVT.

The chain couples TRBV9 to TRBJ2-7; no reliable D call. Germline-derived CDR1 and CDR2 are SGDLS and YYNGEE. The CDR3 extends over 14 amino acids. V was pared by 0 bases and J by 1 base, with 8 bases between. Here the CDR3 DNA reads TGTGCCAGCAGCGTAGGCAGCGAGTCCTACGAGCAGTACTTC. Translated, it gives CASSVGSESYEQYF.

The V and J genes are TRBV7-2 and TRBJ1-1, with TRBD1 identical over 8 bases. Germline assignment: CDR1 SGHTA and CDR2 FQGNSA. Trimming removed 5 bases from V and 0 bases from J; junction bases left unmatched: 5. This CDR3 is built from 15 residues. The CDR3 DNA sequence: TGTGCCAGCAGCCAACAGACAGGGGTGAACACTGAAGCTTTCTTT. Residues: CASSQQTGVNTEAFF.

The V call is TRBV6-6, the J call TRBJ1-3; tentative D call: TRBD1 (6 bases). The V gene lost 4 bases and the J gene lost 2 bases, with 9 bases spanning the gap. The germline V gene has CDR1 MNHNY and CDR2 SVGAGI (reference sequence). This CDR3 contains 14 residues. CDR3 region: CASSSTGTGNTIYF. Here the CDR3 DNA reads TGTGCCAGCAGTTCCACAGGGACTGGAAACACCATATATTTT.

This chain joins TRBV2 and TRBJ1-6; 9 bases match TRBD1. This CDR3 spans 16 amino acids. Germline values: CDR1 SNHLY, CDR2 FYNNEI. The ends lost 6 bases at V and 7 bases at J; junction bases unmatched: 10. The DNA for the CDR3 is TGTGCCAGCAGCTCCGGGGGGACAGGGCTCAATTCACCCCTCCACTTT. As protein: CASSSGGTGLNSPLHF.

CDR3 sequence reads: CASSQDPGRNYGYTF. In nucleotides, the CDR3 is TGCGCCAGCAGCCAAGATCCGGGGCGGAACTATGGCTACACCTTC. V is TRBV4-1 and J is TRBJ1-2; tentative D call: TRBD1 (5 bases). This CDR3 spans 15 amino acids. Trimming shortened V by 0 bases and J by 2 bases, and 10 bases separated the two germline ends. Germline CDR1 reads MGHRA; CDR2 reads YSYEKL.

This clone was counted between two and nine times. The genes are TRBV6-6 and TRBJ2-6; no clear D gene. V was pared by 4 bases and J by 1 base, with 2 bases between. The germline gives CDR1 MNHNY, CDR2 SVGAGI (reference sequence). This CDR3 is 13 amino acids long. This CDR3 reads CASSWSGANVLTF. Written as DNA, the CDR3 is TGTGCCAGCAGTTGGTCTGGGGCCAACGTCCTGACTTTC.

The chain employs TRBV28 and TRBJ2-3; D is undetermined. V was trimmed by 8 bases and J by 4 bases, leaving 13 bases between them. Germline CDR1 MDHEN, CDR2 SYDVKM. The CDR3 has 13 amino acids. The DNA for the CDR3 is TGTGCCAGCTCCGGGCAAGGGTCAGATACGCAGTATTTT. It translates to CASSGQGSDTQYF.

The chain uses TRBV19 and TRBJ1-2, with TRBD1 as a possible D gene (5 bases). CDR3 length: 12 residues. V was clipped by 7 bases and J by 3 bases, with 9 bases between them. Germline assignment: CDR1 LNHDA and CDR2 SQIVND (reference sequence). CDR3 amino acids: CASTQGDYGYTF. The DNA of the CDR3 is TGTGCCAGTACTCAGGGAGACTATGGCTACACCTTC.